The 29 T cell receptor beta chains given below trace back to one sample, sequenced in a study of cytomegalovirus exposure and HLA in healthy donors. Both 60 Vbeta primers and 13 Jbeta primers went into the PCR. Sequencing used immunoSEQ multiplex PCR; TCRdb keeps in-frame clones, though not all of them. Recorded for this sample: roughly 30,000 clones. Sequencing used PBMCs. Every receptor here comes from a woman aged 40 to 50 in good health and CMV-seropositive.

The chain is built from TRBV7-8 and TRBJ1-2; no definite D call. The germline V gene has CDR1 SGHVS and CDR2 FQNEAQ. CDR3 length: 14 residues. V was trimmed by 5 bases and J by 6 bases, leaving 16 bases between them. The CDR3 sequence: CASSLGGGKNGYTF. Here the CDR3 DNA reads TGTGCCAGCAGCCTCGGAGGTGGAAAGAATGGCTACACCTTC.

The chain combines TRBV5-1 with TRBJ2-7; D is undetermined. The CDR3 consists of 14 residues. Trimming shortened V by 0 bases and J by 5 bases, and 12 bases separated the two germline ends. Germline V gene sequence: CDR1 SGHRS, CDR2 YFSETQ. The CDR3 is CASSLGSFDNEQYF. The CDR3 DNA reads as TGCGCCAGCAGCTTGGGCTCCTTCGACAACGAGCAGTACTTC.

The chain joins TRBV27 to TRBJ1-5, with TRBD1 matching over 7 bases. V shed 6 bases, J shed 9 bases, and the junction held 11 bases outside the gene matches. The germline V gene encodes CDR1 MNHEY and CDR2 SMNVEV (reference sequence). This CDR3 has 14 residues. CDR3 sequence (DNA): TGTGCCAGCAGCCCCGGGACAGCCCAGTGGCCCCAGCATTTT. Translating gives CASSPGTAQWPQHF.

V usage is TRBV2 and J usage is TRBJ2-1; D call uncertain. The CDR3 runs to 13 residues. In germline, CDR1 is SNHLY, CDR2 FYNNEI. V was clipped by 2 bases and J by 4 bases, with 6 bases between them. The CDR3 nucleotides read TGTGCCAGCAGTGAAATCCCGTACAATGAGCAGTTCTTC. Its protein product is CASSEIPYNEQFF. The full variable domain, with the rest looked up from reference TRBV2 and TRBJ2-1, is EPEVTQTPSHQVTQMGQEVILRCVPISNHLYFYWYRQILGQKVEFLVSFYNNEISEKSEIFDDQFSVERPDGSNFTLKIRSTKLEDSAMYFCASSEIPYNEQFFGPGTRLTVL.

The CDR3: CASSLWGSGTEAFF. The CDR3, as DNA: TGTGCCAGCAGTTTATGGGGCTCGGGGACTGAAGCTTTCTTT. This rearrangement joins TRBV28 to TRBJ1-1; D gene ambiguous. Trimming took off 0 bases at V and 5 bases at J, with 10 bases between the two ends. The CDR3 sequence is 14 residues long. Germline CDR1 MDHEN, CDR2 SYDVKM.

The CDR3 bases are TGCGCCAGCAGCTTGACGCGGGAGGGCCCGAGGTATGAGCAGTTCTTC. It encodes CASSLTREGPRYEQFF. The rearrangement uses TRBV5-1 and TRBJ2-1, with 9 bases lining up with TRBD2. CDR3 size: 16 residues. With V trimmed by 1 base and J by 8 bases, 10 bases remained unmatched. The germline V gene encodes CDR1 SGHRS and CDR2 YFSETQ.

The chain couples TRBV29-1 to TRBJ2-1, with unresolved D. The CDR3 covers 11 residues. CDR1 and CDR2 from the germline V gene are SQVTM and ANQGSEA. V gave up 4 bases and J gave up 8 bases, with 9 bases separating them. The CDR3: CSVGEVDEQFF. The CDR3, as DNA: TGCAGCGTTGGTGAGGTAGATGAGCAGTTCTTC.

The rearrangement uses TRBV29-1 and TRBJ2-1; 9 nucleotides line up with TRBD2. The CDR3 has 13 residues. Germline CDR1 reads SQVTM; CDR2 reads ANQGSEA. Unmatched junction bases numbered 2, after V lost 4 bases and J lost 4 bases. CDR3 in DNA: TGCAGCGTTGTAGCGGGAGAATACAATGAGCAGTTCTTC. The encoded protein is CSVVAGEYNEQFF.

The V gene is TRBV5-1, the J gene TRBJ2-7, with 9 positions matching TRBD2. J was trimmed by 4 bases and V by 0 bases; bases with no gene match: 8. This CDR3 comprises 16 residues. Germline V gives CDR1 SGHRS, CDR2 YFSETQ. In DNA, the CDR3 is TGCGCCAGCAGCTTGGAGGCGGGAGGGCCAGGATACGAGCAGTACTTC. It is translated as CASSLEAGGPGYEQYF.

V usage is TRBV6-1 and J usage is TRBJ1-2; D possibly corresponds to TRBD1 (6 bases). Germline loops: CDR1 MNHNS, CDR2 SASEGT. This CDR3 contains 13 residues. Trimming removed 7 bases at V and 2 bases at J, with 11 bases between. CDR3 in amino acids: CASMRQGNYGYTF. Written as DNA, the CDR3 is TGTGCCAGCATGAGGCAGGGGAACTATGGCTACACCTTC.

V usage is TRBV6-7 and J usage is TRBJ2-1, with no clear D. TRBV6-7 carries the ORF label, with uncertain function. The CDR3 sequence is 16 residues long. V was shortened by 0 bases and J by 5 bases, with 14 bases between the two germline ends. CDR3 bases: TGTGCCAGCAGTTACTCGGTCTGTCCTGTAGACAATGAGCAGTTCTTC. Translated: CASSYSVCPVDNEQFF.

The rearrangement uses TRBV7-2 and TRBJ2-7; 9 positions match TRBD2. Germline loops: CDR1 SGHTA, CDR2 FQGNSA. The CDR3 has 14 residues. The V gene end was trimmed by 5 bases and the J gene end by 7 bases; junction bases not matched to a gene: 9. CDR3 in amino acids: CASSRIAGAGEQYF. As DNA, the CDR3 is TGTGCCAGCAGCCGAATAGCGGGAGCAGGGGAGCAGTACTTC.

The rearrangement links TRBV9 to TRBJ2-1; 9 nucleotides align to TRBD2. The V segment lost 1 base and the J segment 0 bases; nucleotides outside the gene matches: 2. CDR3 size: 16 residues. Germline V gene data show CDR1 as SGDLS and CDR2 as YYNGEE. The CDR3 DNA sequence: TGTGCCAGCAGCGTAACTAGCGGGCTCTCCTACAATGAGCAGTTCTTC. This translates into CASSVTSGLSYNEQFF.

CDR3 sequence (DNA): TGTGCCAGCAGTTATTCCGGGAACAATGAGCAGTTCTTC. Its protein is CASSYSGNNEQFF. The chain links TRBV6-5 to TRBJ2-1, with D perhaps matching TRBD2 (5 bases). The germline CDR1 and CDR2 sequences are MNHEY and SVGAGI. The CDR3 has 13 residues. The V end was cut by 3 bases, the J end by 5 bases, with 8 bases between.

V and J are TRBV18 and TRBJ2-7; 11 positions agree with TRBD1. The J segment lost 1 base and the V segment lost 3 bases, leaving 5 bases of the junction unmatched. CDR1 and CDR2 from the germline V gene are KGHSH and LQKENI. The CDR3 is 16 amino acids. The CDR3 is CASSPRGTGGSYEQYF. The CDR3 DNA is TGTGCCAGCTCACCGAGGGGGACAGGGGGGTCCTACGAGCAGTACTTC.

The chain recombines TRBV28 with TRBJ2-7; TRBD2 aligns across 10 bases. Germline CDR1 reads MDHEN; CDR2 reads SYDVKM. The CDR3 spans 14 residues. V lost 7 bases to trimming and J lost 4 bases; unmatched junction nucleotides: 7. The CDR3 sequence is CASIPGLASYEQYF. CDR3 sequence (DNA): TGTGCCAGCATCCCGGGACTAGCGTCGTACGAGCAGTACTTC. The full variable domain, in which reference TRBV28 and TRBJ2-7 provide the parts outside the CDR3, is DVKVTQSSRYLVKRTGEKVFLECVQDMDHENMFWYRQDPGLGLRLIYFSYDVKMKEKGDIPEGYSVSREKKERFSLILESASTNQTSMYLCASIPGLASYEQYFGPGTRLTVT.

J is TRBJ2-7 and V is TRBV4-2, with TRBD2 matching over 14 bases. V shed 3 bases and J 7 bases; nucleotides not matched to a gene: 5. The CDR3 spans 15 residues. CDR1 LGHNA and CDR2 YNFKEQ come from the germline V gene. CDR3 in amino acids: CASSHGTSGSREQYF. CDR3 in DNA: TGTGCCAGCAGCCATGGGACTAGCGGGAGCCGGGAGCAGTACTTC.

The chain is built from TRBV6-1 and TRBJ2-6, with D possibly TRBD2 on 6 matching bases. Germline V gene lookup returns CDR1 MNHNS and CDR2 SASEGT. Trimming took 4 bases from V and 0 from J, leaving 16 bases between them. The CDR3 runs to 18 residues. CDR3 protein: CASSGGPRGFSGANVLTF. The CDR3 region has the DNA TGTGCCAGCAGTGGGGGACCGCGGGGTTTCTCTGGGGCCAACGTCCTGACTTTC.

CDR3 coding DNA: TGTGCCAGCAGCTTAGGACTAGCGGGCAATGAGCAGTTCTTC. This gives the protein CASSLGLAGNEQFF. This chain uses TRBV7-6 with TRBJ2-1; 10 bases are a match to TRBD2. The CDR3 length is 14 residues. Germline assignment: CDR1 SGHVS and CDR2 FNYEAQ. J lost 6 bases, V lost 1 base, and 0 bases had no gene match.

The chain employs TRBV10-3 and TRBJ2-7; the match to TRBD2 covers 8 bases. From germline, CDR1 is ENHRY and CDR2 SYGVKD. The CDR3 length is 18 residues. V shed 3 bases, J shed 1 base, and the junction held 14 bases outside the gene matches. CDR3 protein: CAISDSGKTRGGSYEQYF. In DNA form, the CDR3 reads TGTGCCATCAGTGATAGCGGGAAGACGAGGGGCGGATCCTACGAGCAGTACTTC.

The rearrangement joins TRBV7-3 to TRBJ2-7; TRBD2 is a possible D gene (6 bases). The CDR3 covers 14 residues. Trimming removed 5 bases from V and 0 bases from J, with 11 bases in between. In germline, CDR1 is SGHTA, CDR2 FQGTGA. CDR3 sequence reads: CASSPGGNSYEQYF. DNA for the CDR3: TGTGCCAGCAGCCCTGGGGGGAACTCCTACGAGCAGTACTTC. The full variable domain, rest sourced from reference TRBV7-3 and TRBJ2-7, is GAGVSQTPSNKVTEKGKYVELRCDPISGHTALYWYRQSLGQGPEFLIYFQGTGAADDSGLPNDRFFAVRPEGSVSTLKIQRTERGDSAVYLCASSPGGNSYEQYFGPGTRLTVT.

The chain couples TRBV9 to TRBJ2-7; TRBD2 matches at 11 bases. V gave up 4 bases and J gave up 2 bases; unmatched junction bases: 5. The CDR3 is 15 amino acids. Germline CDR1 is SGDLS and CDR2 is YYNGEE. The CDR3 loop is CASSIGTSGAYEQYF. CDR3 in DNA: TGTGCCAGCAGCATTGGGACTAGCGGAGCCTACGAGCAGTACTTC.

J is TRBJ2-7 and V is TRBV18; 10 bases line up with TRBD2. V gave up 4 bases and J gave up 4 bases; unmatched junction bases: 4. The germline gives CDR1 KGHSH, CDR2 LQKENI. This CDR3 contains 14 residues. The CDR3 DNA is TGTGCCAGCTCACTCTCGACTAGCGGGTACGAGCAGTACTTC. It translates to CASSLSTSGYEQYF. The complete variable domain, with remaining parts taken from reference TRBV18 and TRBJ2-7, reads NAGVMQNPRHLVRRRGQEARLRCSPMKGHSHVYWYRQLPEEGLKFMVYLQKENIIDESGMPKERFSAEFPKEGPSILRIQQVVRGDSAAYFCASSLSTSGYEQYFGPGTRLTVT.

The rearrangement links TRBV30 to TRBJ1-2; D gene uncertain. The length of the CDR3 is 13 residues. V lost 3 bases, J lost 1 base, and 9 bases lay in between. In germline, CDR1 is GTSNPN, CDR2 SVGIG (reference sequence). The CDR3 region has the DNA TGTGCCTGGAGCCGAACGGGTAACTATGGCTACACCTTC. This encodes CAWSRTGNYGYTF.

This chain links TRBV5-4 with TRBJ2-7; the match to TRBD2 covers 8 bases. V dropped 0 bases and J dropped 5; count of bases not matched to a gene: 7. From germline, CDR1 is SGHNT and CDR2 YYREEE (reference sequence). The CDR3 loop spans 15 amino acids. In DNA form, the CDR3 reads TGTGCCAGCAGCTTGGGCCAGCGGGAGAGAGACGAGCAGTACTTC. Encoded protein: CASSLGQRERDEQYF.

This sequence joins TRBV4-2 and TRBJ1-2; 7 bases line up with TRBD1. Germline trimming cut 1 base from V and 5 bases from J; bases unmatched to any gene: 13. The CDR3 contains 17 residues. Germline V CDR1 and CDR2: LGHNA, YNFKEQ. Here the CDR3 reads CASSQVWVSRGQYGYTF. The CDR3 coding sequence is TGTGCCAGCAGCCAAGTCTGGGTGAGCAGGGGACAGTATGGCTACACCTTC.

The chain has TRBV15 and TRBJ2-3; the D is unclear. The CDR3 loop spans 13 amino acids. CDR1 is LNHNV, CDR2 YYDKDF, per germline (reference sequence). V dropped 2 bases and J dropped 0 bases, with 3 bases sitting between them. The CDR3 DNA is TGTGCCACCAGCAGACAGAGCACAGATACGCAGTATTTT. Its translation is CATSRQSTDTQYF.

The CDR3: CSVTIQGAGYEQYF. In DNA form, the CDR3 reads TGCAGCGTTACAATACAGGGGGCGGGGTACGAGCAGTACTTC. The rearrangement links TRBV29-1 to TRBJ2-5; 9 bases align to TRBD1. The assigned J gene may be wrong: the sequence end matches TRBJ2-7 better. This CDR3 has 14 residues. The germline CDR1 and CDR2 sequences are SQVTM and ANQGSEA.

This chain connects TRBV9 to TRBJ2-1, with 7 nucleotides matching TRBD2. V lost 0 bases to trimming and J lost 4 bases; unmatched junction nucleotides: 1. This CDR3 is 14 amino acids long. Per the germline V gene, CDR1 is SGDLS and CDR2 is YYNGEE. CDR3 loop: CASSVGLAYNEQFF. CDR3 nucleotide sequence: TGTGCCAGCAGCGTAGGACTAGCTTACAATGAGCAGTTCTTC.